This TCR beta chain was sequenced in a study of blood T cell repertoires in COVID-19. This clone was seen only once. Sequencing used immunoSEQ multiplex PCR; TCRdb keeps in-frame clones, though not all of them. The table has around 200,000 clones, 80% to 90% seen once; the top ten hold 1.2%. CDR3 size: 13 residues. The germline CDR1 and CDR2 sequences are SQVTM and ANQGSEA. After removal of 4 bases from V and 10 bases from J, the junction contained 9 bases not matched to a gene. Those who participated ranged in age from 18 to 89 years and resided in about two dozen US areas. Sequenced: PBMCs or T cells enriched from blood (not recorded which). The origin of this receptor is a man younger than 45 who had recovered from COVID-19. The chain uses TRBV29-1 and TRBJ2-1; 8 nucleotides match TRBD2. The CDR3 sequence: CSVGLARGSEQFF. In DNA form, the CDR3 reads TGCAGCGTTGGACTAGCGCGGGGGTCGGAGCAGTTCTTC.